This T cell receptor (beta chain) is from a study of T cell repertoires in cytomegalovirus infection (dated by TCRdb to the late 2010s). As for the study more broadly: Recently identified HLA-C-restricted CMV epitopes, whose presentation resists viral immunomodulation, were targeted by peptide stimulations together with well-studied HLA-B-restricted epitopes. Donor HLA type was relevant to the analysis, because carriage of CMV infection together with the matching HLA type was indicated by public TCR beta signatures. General findings and caveats noted by the study authors: In both this cohort and an independent cohort of some 380 donors, the cumulative frequency of public TCR beta family members distinguished carriers of CMV infection plus the relevant HLA type. The ex vivo response was dominated by HLA-C-restricted CMV-specific TCR beta clonotypes, which also provided the single most frequent clonotype in two of eight donors.

The CDR1 and CDR2 encoded by the germline V gene (reference sequence) are SEHNR and FQNEAQ. The CDR3 numbers 14 residues from cysteine through phenylalanine. Only the CDR3 part of the read is kept: 42 bases, read in frame from the first base. V is shortened by 3 bases, J by 1 base, and the region joining them spans 10 bases. The instrument was an Illumina HiSeq 1500. TCRdb reran the public reads through fastp at Q25 and MiXCR, keeping productive beta chains. Each record represents a unique CDR3 protein, reported with the most common genes and DNA among its rows. The sample records some 270,000 distinct CDR3 sequences, approximately 22% of which are singletons. The top ten clonotypes cover approximately 19% of the sample. The intended sense of this specimen's treatment or condition label: in vitro stimulation with specific CMV peptide epitopes to enrich CMV-specific T cells. This clonotype was counted a few times. This receptor's antigen is unknown. It has no much larger one-base neighbor in the sample; base qualities were not kept.

Sequenced material: cultured PBMCs, taken from culture after CMV antigen stimulation. The clonotype was recovered from a human donor in good health (CMV status not recorded). Some clones in this sample may be carry-over from other donors' samples. The chain joins TRBV7-9 to TRBJ2-7, with the D gene too uncertain to name. The DNA reads TGTGCCAGCAGCTTGGGGTCCGGGTCCTACGAGCAGTACTTC. Its amino acids are CASSLGSGSYEQYF.